One sample yielded the 12 T cell receptor beta chains listed below, sequenced in a study of blood T cells in healthy people across ages. Using a J-beta primer mix together with a sample-barcoded 5' primer, a second PCR was run for about 7 to 12 cycles. TCRdb independently ran MiXCR on the 5' RACE reads; one entry per CDR3 protein. Of around 900,000 distinct CDR3 sequences detected, about 28% appear once; the ten largest clones hold around 16%. Sequenced: blood. These receptors were taken from an elderly woman in good health.

This clonotype was detected ten times or more. The V gene is TRBV15, the J gene TRBJ2-1; 15 positions match TRBD2. This CDR3 is 17 amino acids long. Germline V gene sequence: CDR1 LNHNV, CDR2 YYDKDF (reference sequence). V shed 0 bases and J 7 bases; nucleotides not matched to a gene: 4. CDR3 loop: CATSREGTSGGFNEQFF. In DNA form, the CDR3 reads TGTGCCACCAGCAGAGAGGGGACTAGCGGGGGGTTTAATGAGCAGTTCTTC.

This clonotype came up many times. The chain employs TRBV6-5 and TRBJ2-6; D is uncertain. V was cut by 7 bases and J by 2 bases, with 12 bases left in between. CDR3 length: 15 residues. Germline V CDR1 and CDR2: MNHEY, SVGAGI. The CDR3 region is CASTPRAPGANVLTF. As DNA, the CDR3 is TGTGCCAGCACTCCACGGGCTCCTGGGGCCAACGTCCTGACTTTC.

On this clonotype: At one end, the junction sequence differs from germline, possibly due to a read error. This chain uses TRBV20-1 with TRBJ2-1; perhaps TRBD2 as D (6 bases). The V gene's germline CDR1 is DFQATT and CDR2 SNEGSKA (reference sequence). The CDR3 is 13 amino acids. CDR3 nucleotides: TGCAGTGCTAGCGGGGGACTGGGCAATGAGCGGTTCTTC. It is translated as CSASGGLGNERFF.

In this sample, this clonotype turned up many times. This chain links TRBV7-2 with TRBJ2-1, with D perhaps TRBD1 (5 bases). Germline V gene lookup returns CDR1 SGHTA and CDR2 FQGNSA. The CDR3 contains 17 residues. V lost 2 bases and J 2 bases, leaving 16 bases between the germline ends. The CDR3: CASSLTSPGFTYNEQFF. CDR3 bases: TGTGCCAGCAGCTTAACATCCCCAGGGTTCACCTACAATGAGCAGTTCTTC.

This clonotype appeared many times. The chain employs TRBV4-3 and TRBJ1-5; D remains ambiguous. From germline, CDR1 is LGHNA and CDR2 YSLEER. Trimming removed 3 bases at V and 6 bases at J, with 12 bases between. CDR3 length: 14 residues. CDR3 coding DNA: TGCGCCAGCAGCCAGGGGTATGAGGCTCAGCCCCAGCATTTT. Encoded protein: CASSQGYEAQPQHF.

This clonotype was seen many times. The rearrangement links TRBV5-1 to TRBJ2-7, with 9 bases matching TRBD1. Germline values: CDR1 SGHRS, CDR2 YFSETQ. The CDR3 has 13 residues. The V gene end was trimmed by 8 bases and the J gene end by 3 bases; junction bases not matched to a gene: 6. CDR3 in amino acids: CARGTGINYEQYF. CDR3 nucleotide sequence: TGCGCCAGAGGGACAGGGATCAACTACGAGCAGTACTTC. Combining the CDR3 with reference TRBV5-1 and TRBJ2-7 gives the whole variable domain KAGVTQTPRYLIKTRGQQVTLSCSPISGHRSVSWYQQTPGQGLQFLFEYFSETQRNKGNFPGRFSGRQFSNSRSEMNVSTLELGDSALYLCARGTGINYEQYFGPGTRLTVT.

The rearrangement uses TRBV5-1 and TRBJ2-1; D not certain. Trimming cost V 3 bases and J 6 bases, with 13 bases left between them. The CDR3 runs to 14 residues. The germline gives CDR1 SGHRS, CDR2 YFSETQ. CDR3 nucleotides: TGCGCCAGCAGCTCATCGGCCTCCGGCAATGAGCAGTTCTTC. This translates into CASSSSASGNEQFF. The full variable domain, in which reference TRBV5-1 and TRBJ2-1 provide the parts outside the CDR3, is KAGVTQTPRYLIKTRGQQVTLSCSPISGHRSVSWYQQTPGQGLQFLFEYFSETQRNKGNFPGRFSGRQFSNSRSEMNVSTLELGDSALYLCASSSSASGNEQFFGPGTRLTVL.

This chain connects TRBV6-2 or TRBV6-3 to TRBJ1-4; D remains ambiguous. With 5 bases removed from V and 3 bases from J, the gap between germline ends came to 4 bases. Germline CDR1 and CDR2: MNHEY and SVGEGT. This CDR3 is built from 12 residues. The CDR3 DNA is TGTGCCAGCAGTCGAGCTAATGAAAAACTGTTTTTT. It codes for CASSRANEKLFF.

This clonotype was recorded at least ten times. This sequence joins TRBV27 and TRBJ1-2, with 10 bases aligning to TRBD1. V dropped 6 bases and J dropped 7; count of bases not matched to a gene: 8. Germline assignment: CDR1 MNHEY and CDR2 SMNVEV (reference sequence). The CDR3 runs to 14 residues. CDR3 region: CASRLRQGAGGYTF. DNA of the CDR3: TGTGCCAGCAGACTCAGACAGGGGGCAGGTGGCTACACCTTC.

Concerning this clonotype: The junction departs from germline at one end; a sequencing error may be responsible. The V call is TRBV5-1, the J call TRBJ2-5, with 9 bases identical to TRBD1. Germline V CDR1 and CDR2: SGHRS, YFSETQ. The CDR3 is 16 amino acids. CDR3 sequence (DNA): TGCGCCGGCAGCTTTTCCCGGGACAGGGTATTGGAGACCCAGTACTTC. Protein product: CAGSFSRDRVLETQYF.

This clonotype was seen a handful of times. The chain joins TRBV15 to TRBJ1-2; D is ambiguous. The CDR3 consists of 15 residues. The V gene's germline CDR1 is LNHNV and CDR2 YYDKDF (reference sequence). V dropped 3 bases and J dropped 8 bases, with 19 bases sitting between them. CDR3 residues: CATSSSPPGTLGYTF. CDR3 DNA: TGTGCCACCAGCAGTAGCCCTCCGGGAACATTAGGCTACACCTTC.

The V and J genes are TRBV3-1 and TRBJ2-1; tentative D call: TRBD2 (6 bases). The J call may not be correct, given that the DNA end is closer to TRBJ2-7. In germline, CDR1 is LGHDT, CDR2 YNNKEL (reference sequence). The CDR3 loop spans 20 amino acids. The CDR3 sequence: CASSQEGGAGIPSSYNEQYF. The CDR3 DNA reads as TGTGCCAGCAGCCAAGAGGGAGGCGCCGGGATTCCTTCTTCCTACAATGAGCAGTACTTC.